The sequence of this T cell receptor (beta chain) was determined in a study of blood T cell repertoires in COVID-19. In the study overall: Researchers got acute and convalescent COVID-19 samples from the United States, Italy and Spain.

Original methodology: How many nucleated cells were present was estimated from reference gene primer amplification. TCRdb's copy holds only in-frame clones and misses some; the assay was immunoSEQ multiplex PCR. The DNA was the basis for D and trimming; V, J and clone size are from that table. The sample contains roughly 230,000 clones, about 85% of which appear only once. Cohort allocation depended upon clinical history that participants reported. The sample comprised PBMCs or T cells enriched from blood (not recorded which). The source of this sequence is a woman between 45 and 60 years old who had been exposed to COVID-19.

CDR3 nucleotide sequence: TGTGCCAGCAGCGCCCTCTCCTCGGGAAACACCATATATTTT. Protein: CASSALSSGNTIYF. This sequence joins TRBV9 and TRBJ1-3, with unresolved D. The V gene lost 3 bases and the J gene lost 4 bases, with 11 bases spanning the gap. The CDR3 extends over 14 amino acids. Germline V gene lookup returns CDR1 SGDLS and CDR2 YYNGEE.